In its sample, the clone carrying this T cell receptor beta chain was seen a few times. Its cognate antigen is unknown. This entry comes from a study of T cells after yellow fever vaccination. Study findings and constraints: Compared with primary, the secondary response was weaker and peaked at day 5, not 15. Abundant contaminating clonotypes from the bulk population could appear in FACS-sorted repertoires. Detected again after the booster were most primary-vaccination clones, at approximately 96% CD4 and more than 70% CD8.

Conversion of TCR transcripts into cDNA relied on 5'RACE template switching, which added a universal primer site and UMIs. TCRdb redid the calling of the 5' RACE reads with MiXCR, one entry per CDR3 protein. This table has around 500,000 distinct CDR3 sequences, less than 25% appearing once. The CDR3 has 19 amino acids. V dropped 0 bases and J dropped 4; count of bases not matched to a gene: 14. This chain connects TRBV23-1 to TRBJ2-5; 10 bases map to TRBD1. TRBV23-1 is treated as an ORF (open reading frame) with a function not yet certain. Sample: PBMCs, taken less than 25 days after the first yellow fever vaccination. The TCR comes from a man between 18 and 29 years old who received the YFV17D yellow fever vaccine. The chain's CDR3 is CASSQSGTGALSTPETQYF. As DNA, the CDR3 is TGCGCCAGCAGTCAATCCGGGACAGGGGCCCTGTCAACGCCAGAGACCCAGTACTTC.